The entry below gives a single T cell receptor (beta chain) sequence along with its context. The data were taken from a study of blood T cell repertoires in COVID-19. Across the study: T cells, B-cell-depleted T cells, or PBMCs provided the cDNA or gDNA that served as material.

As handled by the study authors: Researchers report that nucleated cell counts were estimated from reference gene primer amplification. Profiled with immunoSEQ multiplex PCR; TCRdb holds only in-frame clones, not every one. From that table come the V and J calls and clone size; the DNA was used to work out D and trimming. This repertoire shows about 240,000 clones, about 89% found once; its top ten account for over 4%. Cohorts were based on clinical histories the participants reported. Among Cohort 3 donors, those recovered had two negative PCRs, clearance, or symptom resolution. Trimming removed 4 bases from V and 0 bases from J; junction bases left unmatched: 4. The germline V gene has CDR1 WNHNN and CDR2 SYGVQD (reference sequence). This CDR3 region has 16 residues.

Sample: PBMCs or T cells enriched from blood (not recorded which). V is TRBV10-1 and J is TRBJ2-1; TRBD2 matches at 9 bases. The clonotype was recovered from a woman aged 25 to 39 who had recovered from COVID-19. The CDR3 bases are TGCGCCAGCAGTGCGTGTAGCGGGGGCTCCTACAATGAGCAGTTCTTC. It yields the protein CASSACSGGSYNEQFF.